A selection of T cell receptor beta chains follows, all from one sample in a study of cytomegalovirus exposure and HLA in healthy donors. TCRdb keeps only in-frame clones here, not all; method: immunoSEQ multiplex PCR. The sample shows about 160,000 clones, over 70% of them seen only once. Input material: PBMCs. The origin of the receptors is a middle-aged man in good health and CMV-seropositive. CDR3s include the opening cysteine and the closing phenylalanine or tryptophan. The D gene is left open where the match is weak. For some rows the clone size is stated as once, few or many, or as a class when expanded; others skip it.

>TRBV5-1|TRBJ1-1|13|.|.
CASSGEVRTEAFF
TGCGCCAGCAGCGGAGAGGTAAGGACTGAAGCTTTCTTT
>TRBV20-1|TRBJ1-1|11|.|.
CSAFSGAEAFF
TGCAGTGCTTTCTCGGGGGCTGAAGCTTTCTTT
>TRBV7-2|TRBJ1-1|12|.|.
CASSLREGEAFF
TGTGCCAGCAGCTTGAGGGAAGGGGAAGCTTTCTTT
>TRBV5-1|TRBJ2-1|15|TRBD2|.
CASSRGGGTYNEQFF
TGCGCCAGCAGCCGCGGGGGGGGCACCTACAATGAGCAGTTCTTC
>TRBV7-3|TRBJ2-3|16|TRBD1|.
CASSLSRDRGSDTQYF
TGTGCCAGCAGCTTAAGCCGGGACAGGGGCTCAGATACGCAGTATTTT
>TRBV5-1|TRBJ2-3|14|TRBD2|.
CASSLDSGGDTQYF
TGCGCCAGCAGCTTGGATAGCGGGGGGGATACGCAGTATTTT
>TRBV13|TRBJ2-2|14|TRBD1|.
CASSSGQGVGELFF
TGTGCCAGCAGCTCGGGACAGGGGGTCGGGGAGCTGTTTTTT
>TRBV12-5|TRBJ2-5|17|TRBD2|.
CASGEGTSGGIKETQYF
TGTGCTAGTGGTGAAGGGACTAGCGGGGGTATTAAAGAGACCCAGTACTTC
>TRBV4-3|TRBJ2-1|14|.|.
CASSQEWQNNEQFF
TGCGCCAGCAGCCAAGAGTGGCAGAACAATGAGCAGTTCTTC
>TRBV4-1|TRBJ1-5|16|.|few
CASSQVHSRNNQPQHF
TGCGCCAGCAGCCAAGTCCATTCGAGGAACAATCAGCCCCAGCATTTT
>TRBV2|TRBJ1-2|12|.|.
CASSENEGGYTF
TGTGCCAGCAGTGAAAACGAGGGAGGCTACACCTTC
>TRBV4-1|TRBJ1-3|17|.|.
CASSQAPSGTLGNTIYF
TGCGCCAGCAGCCAGGCACCCTCCGGGACACTAGGAAACACCATATATTTT
>TRBV18|TRBJ1-1|17|TRBD1|.
CASSPRQGAGVSTEAFF
TGTGCCAGCTCACCTAGGCAGGGGGCCGGGGTTAGCACTGAAGCTTTCTTT